Listed below are T cell receptor beta chains from one sample, sequenced in a study of blood T cell repertoires in COVID-19. Here immunoSEQ multiplex PCR was the method, and the copy in TCRdb shows in-frame clones only, minus some. The table shows approximately 40,000 clones, with about 86% occurring only once. Material: peripheral blood. The receptors were gathered from a man aged 40-49 years with COVID-19, enrolled during active disease. CDR3s include the opening cysteine and the closing phenylalanine or tryptophan. The D gene is left open where the match is weak. A clone size is listed for some rows: how often the clone was seen (once, few, many), or a class if it is expanded.

v_gene: TRBV5-1
d_gene: TRBD1
abundance: .
CDR3aa: CASSLGTGGDEQYF

v_gene: TRBV4-1
d_gene: .
abundance: .
CDR3aa: CASSQKARVNSYEQYF

v_gene: TRBV30
d_gene: TRBD1
abundance: .
CDR3aa: CAWGTGAFQETQYF

v_gene: TRBV18
d_gene: TRBD1
abundance: .
CDR3aa: CASSPAGQGVGQYF

v_gene: TRBV2
d_gene: TRBD2
abundance: .
CDR3aa: CASSQTAGGTQYF

v_gene: TRBV5-4
d_gene: .
abundance: .
CDR3aa: CASSPSDSYNEQFF

v_gene: TRBV29-1
d_gene: TRBD2
abundance: .
CDR3aa: CSVEGAGGVAYEQYF

v_gene: TRBV7-5
d_gene: .
abundance: .
CDR3aa: CVRSLAGGWPETQYF

v_gene: TRBV20-1
d_gene: .
abundance: .
CDR3aa: CSASPAGIPNQPQHF

v_gene: TRBV5-1
d_gene: .
abundance: .
CDR3aa: CASSLGGLELPGNTIYF

v_gene: TRBV5-1
d_gene: .
abundance: .
CDR3aa: CASSSQGSNEKLFF

v_gene: TRBV19
d_gene: TRBD2
abundance: .
CDR3aa: CASSNRLAGGFYEQYF

v_gene: TRBV7-3
d_gene: .
abundance: .
CDR3aa: CASNLGGTGELFF

v_gene: TRBV15
d_gene: .
abundance: once
CDR3aa: CATSIWGVGDTEAFF

v_gene: TRBV19
d_gene: TRBD2
abundance: .
CDR3aa: CASSTSLLAGLQETQYF

v_gene: TRBV6-5
d_gene: TRBD1
abundance: .
CDR3aa: CASSLQTGPNEKLFF

v_gene: TRBV28
d_gene: TRBD1
abundance: once
CDR3aa: CASRGQGALGYTF

v_gene: TRBV7-9
d_gene: .
abundance: .
CDR3aa: CASSLDGLPTGELFF

v_gene: TRBV9
d_gene: .
abundance: once
CDR3aa: CASAREAGSTDTQYF

v_gene: TRBV4-1
d_gene: TRBD2
abundance: .
CDR3aa: CASRVREGSYEQYF

v_gene: TRBV20-1
d_gene: .
abundance: few
CDR3aa: CSANRETEAFF

v_gene: TRBV24-1
d_gene: TRBD2
abundance: .
CDR3aa: CATSDYSGGVYEQYF

v_gene: TRBV5-4
d_gene: TRBD2
abundance: .
CDR3aa: CASSRTSGRDEQFF

v_gene: TRBV10-3
d_gene: .
abundance: .
CDR3aa: CAITEQQSGVGTDTQYF

v_gene: TRBV9
d_gene: TRBD1
abundance: .
CDR3aa: CASSVDGTANTEAFF

v_gene: TRBV19
d_gene: .
abundance: .
CDR3aa: CASSIVGSTDTQYF

v_gene: TRBV7-8
d_gene: TRBD1
abundance: .
CDR3aa: CASSPGTGVFSGANVLTF

v_gene: TRBV5-1
d_gene: .
abundance: .
CDR3aa: CASSGATRETQYF

v_gene: TRBV7-8
d_gene: TRBD1
abundance: .
CDR3aa: CATDLTGAGPYEQYF

v_gene: TRBV2
d_gene: .
abundance: .
CDR3aa: CATGQGETQYF

v_gene: TRBV19
d_gene: TRBD2
abundance: .
CDR3aa: CASRWGGGNTGELFF

v_gene: TRBV7-6
d_gene: TRBD2
abundance: .
CDR3aa: CASSFGTSEQFF

v_gene: TRBV27
d_gene: .
abundance: .
CDR3aa: CASSLSIQGTEAFF

v_gene: TRBV30
d_gene: TRBD2
abundance: .
CDR3aa: CASPGTSQSGELFF

v_gene: TRBV30
d_gene: TRBD1
abundance: .
CDR3aa: CAWRTGQGLNSPLHF

v_gene: TRBV28
d_gene: TRBD1
abundance: .
CDR3aa: CASSPWTGAETQYF

v_gene: TRBV19
d_gene: .
abundance: .
CDR3aa: CASSIWSGNTEAFF

v_gene: TRBV28
d_gene: TRBD1
abundance: .
CDR3aa: CASSTRRDSTGNTIYF